The sequence of this T cell receptor beta chain was determined in a study of spatial heterogeneity in lung cancer. Across the study: For tumor regions, TCR transcript counts showed a strong correlation with a T cell module score derived from matched bulk RNA-seq.

TCRdb reprocessed the 5' RACE reads via MiXCR and lists one record per CDR3 protein. This sample has 3,000 to 3,500 distinct CDR3 sequences, with roughly an eighth found just once. Regarding the study as a whole: Counts of expanded alpha and beta TCRs within tumors tracked the tumor nonsynonymous mutation count. The authors estimated that 5.5% to 9% of tumor T cells were covered for alpha chains and approximately 13% for beta chains.

Time point denoted: sample taken at primary tumor resection. Samples came from roughly 70 TRACERx patients with untreated early-stage lung cancer. Frozen PBMC, nontumor lung or tumor provided whole RNA, which was sequenced unsorted. J gave up 5 bases and V 0 bases, and 4 bases lay outside the gene matches. CDR3 length equals 15 residues. Germline loops: CDR1 SGHRS, CDR2 YFSETQ. This clonotype is classed as medium-sized. Its antigen is as yet unknown. The chain is built from TRBV5-1 and TRBJ2-1, with 8 bases that match TRBD2. The sample here was lung tumor tissue, taken at surgery. This receptor was identified in a female donor with early-stage non-small cell lung cancer. The CDR3 DNA reads TGCGCCAGCAGCTTGGCTAGCGGGTCGAACAATGAGCAGTTCTTC. Translation: CASSLASGSNNEQFF.